This T cell receptor beta chain appears in the sequencing data of a study of T-cell reconstitution after alpha-beta-depleted transplantation in children. Unique molecular identifiers were incorporated during preparation of the TCRbeta library. MiXCR, run by TCRdb on the PCR reads, gives a single entry per CDR3 protein. The repertoire includes 780,000 or so distinct CDR3 sequences, under 20% of them detected once, and about 5% sits in the top ten. The CDR3 totals 17 residues. V dropped 11 bases and J dropped 6 bases, with 31 bases sitting between them. Germline lookup yields CDR1 ENHRY and CDR2 SYGVKD. A few counts support this clonotype.

The starting material was PBMCs, mostly from graft donor cells, obtained 360 days after TCRalphabeta/CD19-depleted stem cell transplant. V and J are TRBV10-3 and TRBJ1-1; D gene ambiguous. The source of this sequence is a male patient aged 10 to 17 who had a stem cell transplant for acute lymphoblastic leukemia, so the T cells may come from the graft donor. The CDR3: CAAKAWAYSPPEAEAFF. The CDR3 region has the DNA TGTGCCGCCAAAGCGTGGGCCTATTCCCCCCCGGAGGCTGAAGCTTTCTTT.